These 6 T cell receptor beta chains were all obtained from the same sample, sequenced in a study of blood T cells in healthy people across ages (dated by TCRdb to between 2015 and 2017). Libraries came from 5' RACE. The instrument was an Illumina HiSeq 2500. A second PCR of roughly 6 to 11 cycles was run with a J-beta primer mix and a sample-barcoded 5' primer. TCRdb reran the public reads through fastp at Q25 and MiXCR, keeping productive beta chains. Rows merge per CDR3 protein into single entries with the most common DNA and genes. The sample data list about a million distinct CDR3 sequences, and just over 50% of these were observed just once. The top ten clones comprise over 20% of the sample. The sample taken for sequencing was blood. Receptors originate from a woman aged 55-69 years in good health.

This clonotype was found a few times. This chain's CDR3 is CRPGSGSSEQYF. CDR3 sequence (DNA): TGCAGGCCGGGGAGCGGGAGCTCCGAGCAGTACTTC. The chain has TRBV20-1 and TRBJ2-7, with 8 positions matching TRBD2. Germline loops: CDR1 DFQATT, CDR2 SNEGSKA (reference sequence). This CDR3 has 12 residues.

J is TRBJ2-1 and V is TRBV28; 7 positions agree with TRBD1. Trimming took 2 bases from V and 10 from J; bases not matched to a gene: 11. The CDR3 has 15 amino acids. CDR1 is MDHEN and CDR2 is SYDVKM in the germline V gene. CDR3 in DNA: TGTGCCAGCAGTTTACCGGGACAGAGCGTCTTCGAGCAGTTCTTC. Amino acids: CASSLPGQSVFEQFF.

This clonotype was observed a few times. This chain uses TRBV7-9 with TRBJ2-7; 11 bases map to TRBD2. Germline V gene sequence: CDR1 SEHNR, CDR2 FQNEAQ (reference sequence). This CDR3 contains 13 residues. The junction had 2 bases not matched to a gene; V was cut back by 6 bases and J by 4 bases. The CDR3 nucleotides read TGTGCCAGCAGGGTAGCGGGGGGGTACGAGCAGTACTTC. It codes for CASRVAGGYEQYF.

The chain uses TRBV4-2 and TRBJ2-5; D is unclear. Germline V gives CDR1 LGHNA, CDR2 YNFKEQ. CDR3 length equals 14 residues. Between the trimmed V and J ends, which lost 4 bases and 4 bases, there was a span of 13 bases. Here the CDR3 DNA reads TGTGCCAGCAGCCGCAGGTCAGCCGGAGAGACCCAGTACTTC. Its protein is CASSRRSAGETQYF.

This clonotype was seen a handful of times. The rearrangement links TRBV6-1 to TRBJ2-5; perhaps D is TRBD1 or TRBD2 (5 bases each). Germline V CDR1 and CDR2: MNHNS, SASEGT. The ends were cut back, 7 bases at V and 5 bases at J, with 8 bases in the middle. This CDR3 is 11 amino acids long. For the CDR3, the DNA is TGTGCCAGCACGGGGACGGAGACCCAGTACTTC. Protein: CASTGTETQYF.

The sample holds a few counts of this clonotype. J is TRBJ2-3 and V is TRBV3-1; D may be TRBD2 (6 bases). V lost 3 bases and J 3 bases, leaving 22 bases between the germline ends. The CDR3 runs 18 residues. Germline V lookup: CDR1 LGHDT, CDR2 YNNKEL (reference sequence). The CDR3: CASSHPSEAGSTTDTQYF. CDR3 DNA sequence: TGTGCCAGCAGCCACCCCTCCGAGGCGGGAAGTACGACAGATACGCAGTATTTT.